The text below deals with one T cell receptor (beta chain). No antigen is known for it. There are no base qualities to consult, and no much larger clone falls within one base. In total, approximately 690 healthy bone marrow donors made up the cohort. Cohort members were all nominally healthy when sampled, although unrecorded immune exposures were likely present. The donor was CMV seronegative and belonged to the group of 352 seronegative cohort members. Every donor gave a peripheral blood sample, and the peripheral blood mononuclear cells from that sample were used for TCR beta sequencing. The Qiagen DNeasy Blood Extraction Kit was used to extract genomic DNA from the blood cell samples. The library was made by the immunoSEQ multiplex PCR assay. The multiplex PCR relied on a mix of 60 forward primers for TCR Vbeta segments and 13 reverse primers for TCR Jbeta segments. The CDR3 region of rearranged TCR beta genes was amplified from genomic DNA by a multiplex PCR assay. On the Illumina HiSeq System, the amplified TCR beta libraries were sequenced as 87-base-pair reads. As for how the authors treated the data: Across the 500 to 750 repertoires, a later analysis counted roughly 77 million unique TCR beta chains, roughly 11 million of which were shared by at least two donors. Raw reads were error-corrected and collapsed into unique sequences with a nearest-neighbor algorithm that merged closely related sequences to remove PCR and sequencing errors. V, D and J gene segments were assigned by aligning CDR3 sequences to IMGT reference sequences. For a sequence to be retained, a match of at least six nucleotides to both a V gene segment and a J gene segment was required. Rearrangements were classified as productive when the CDR3 lacked stop codons and remained in frame with V and J, and all other rearrangements were classified as non-productive. CDR3 was defined according to IMGT convention as the region running from the second conserved V-encoded cysteine to the conserved J-encoded phenylalanine. Sequences without an unambiguous match to a single V gene segment were excluded from the earlier analysis of approximately 600 of the donors. An earlier analysis of fewer than 750 of the donors called V segments functional above 56.7% productive rearrangements and segregating when the between-donor standard deviation exceeded 5%. A statistical classification framework was built for diagnosing cytomegalovirus status from the catalog of TCR beta chain sequences. A later analysis assigned V and J genes by comparing TCR nucleotide sequences with IMGT/GENE-DB human TR gene sequences. Using the TCRdist pipeline, a later analysis assigned CDR3 sequences along with most-parsimonious VDJ recombination scenarios. In a later analysis, every TCR beta chain was defined by the combination of its CDR3 amino acid sequence and its V-gene family, and reads without a unique V-gene family were dropped. To address suspected cross-contamination and a sequencing artifact, a later analysis removed over 500 highly shared, low-generation-probability nucleotide sequences. In a later analysis, a clonal expansion index was calculated for each public chain from normalized within-repertoire ranks of inferred template counts. A later analysis computed generation probabilities with a VDJ recombination model fitted to out-of-frame rearrangements, and checked the results against IGoR. A later analysis scored TCR-TCR, TCR-HLA and TCR-CMV co-occurrence with hypergeometric tests, applying a repertoire-size bias correction to TCR pairs. To estimate false discovery rates, a later analysis permuted the HLA or CMV assignments 20 times. In a later analysis, co-occurring TCRs were grouped using DBSCAN, with TCRdist sequence similarity added in when clustering inside HLA-allele-positive subsets. For co-occurrence clustering, repertoires with fewer than 30,000 or more than 120,000 public chains were excluded, along with five repertoires with anomalous nucleotide sharing. Sourced from immuneACCESS, this table was stored by TCRdb with only in-frame sequences that have V and J called. A share of the clones is absent; for the studies checked, an unresolved V gene accounts for under half, and the remainder has no known explanation. D and trimming come from the DNA, and the V and J calls and clone size come from that table. The sample yields about 110,000 clones; roughly 79% were counted once. The leading ten clones occupy under 2.5% of the sample.

This sample is drawn from a study of cytomegalovirus exposure and HLA in healthy donors (TCRdb year 2017). With regard to the full study: In an earlier analysis of roughly 590 of the donors, around 290 Gb of sequence data and 117 million unique TCR beta sequences from some 170 million T cells were reported. Among the roughly 400 genotyped donors, about 85% belonged to the genetic ancestry cluster associated with self-reported Caucasian donors. The study aimed to test whether cataloging public T cell receptors could reveal signatures of past pathogen exposure. A later genetic analysis used genome-wide SNP genotypes for about 65% of the roughly 670 donors, treating that subset as a discovery cohort. Several DR-DQ haplotypes were treated as single units for association and clustering because of strong linkage in the cohort. Donor age, sex, ethnicity and CMV serostatus were compiled alongside the repertoire data. An earlier analysis of around 580 of the donors used high-throughput TCR beta sequencing to judge whether each TCR beta V gene segment behaved as functional or pseudogenic. All discovery cohort repertoires had been generated using a single sequencing platform. Among around 400 genotyped donors of the cohort, an average of roughly 230,000 unique TCR beta nucleotide sequences was sequenced per donor, of which roughly 17% were non-productive. The study used immunosequencing to profile the T cell repertoires of 670 or so subjects and linked those repertoires to cytomegalovirus serostatus. The number of typed donors differed by locus: about 629-640 for A, B, C, DRB1 and DQB1; some 540 for DQA1; 606 for DPA1; and roughly 470 for DPB1. High-throughput TCR immunosequencing, statistical association of individual TCRs with disease status, and machine learning were combined to predict cytomegalovirus infection status. To study patterns of TCR occurrence, a later analysis re-analyzed previously published TCR beta repertoires from 600 to 750 donors and added high-resolution HLA genotyping. HLA typing included class I and class II loci at four-digit resolution. Approximately 310 gigabases of sequencing data and some 85 million unique TCR sequences were included in an early release covering about 600 HLA-typed donors. Besides the first cohort of roughly 640 subjects, a separate validation cohort made up of roughly 120 different subjects was used. In the later analysis, no new phenotypic data were used to find candidate immune exposures; instead, reliance was placed on TCR beta sequences and their occurrence across donors.

Overall study outcomes, separate from this receptor: In a later analysis, most CMV-associated TCR beta chains were found to appear HLA-restricted, with HLA associations seemingly driven largely by CMV exposure. Because HLA typing was missing for some donors at each locus, association tests included only the typed subset. A further reported finding was that TCR beta sequences accurately predicted the HLA-A and HLA-B alleles for most subjects in the first cohort. In a later analysis, HLA-associated TCR beta chains showed more clonal expansion and lower generation probabilities than non-associated chains that were equally common. For the cohort, immune exposure information was limited to CMV serostatus. The earlier analysis of 587 of the donors excluded 15 to 20 rarely observed V segments, including chromosome 9 orphons, because counts were too low. Cytomegalovirus status was reported to be diagnosed by the classifier with high specificity and sensitivity in both the original and validation cohorts. According to a later analysis, parvovirus B19, influenza, CMV and Epstein-Barr virus appeared linked to several top co-occurrence clusters. Most TCR sequences were seen in very few donors, while some public TCRs were found in many individuals. In a later analysis, about 17,000 TCR beta sequences were associated with specific HLA alleles at a false discovery rate of 0.05. Assigning TCR associations to individual alleles was difficult when HLA alleles, especially DR and DQ, strongly co-occurred. An association between a missense DCLRE1C variant and V-gene and J-gene trimming of TCR beta chains was found in a later genetic analysis and replicated in an independent cohort. Linkage disequilibrium might explain the correlated functional status among segregating V segments, but an unknown experimental factor could not be excluded. A cluster of highly shared sequence variants was judged likely to represent a technical artifact of the sequencing pipeline. In this cohort, only TCR beta chains were sequenced, and detectable features were limited by the absence of alpha or paired-chain data. An earlier analysis of roughly 570 of the donors showed that most TCR beta V segments appeared in productive rearrangements either about 87% or about 30% of the time, which broadly matched IMGT annotations. According to the authors, the approach could potentially be generalized to other disease states and immunological phenotypes. Three of the identified cytomegalovirus-associated TCR beta chains were confirmed in vitro to be specific for cytomegalovirus antigens. The study gave a list of 150 to 200 TCR beta chains associated with cytomegalovirus. Sequencing depth was assumed to be roughly uniform across donors in the presence/absence analyses, though that assumption may not hold. Compared with the roughly 710-donor mean, donors in an Asian-associated ancestry cluster had fewer N-insertions in productive TCRs, according to a later genetic analysis. A later analysis found that TCR association rates varied across HLA loci, with DRB1 alleles showing the most associated TCRs and HLA-C alleles the fewest.

The sequenced sample was PBMCs. This clonotype was sampled from a woman under 40 in good health and CMV-seronegative.

The base sequence is TGCAGCGTTGAATTCGTGGCAGGGGGCTCTGGCTACACCTTC. It encodes CSVEFVAGGSGYTF. The rearranged segments are TRBV29-1 and TRBJ1-2; the central 8 bases match TRBD1. The germline V gene gives CDR1 as SQVTM and CDR2 as ANQGSEA. The germline V and J ends show losses of 2 bases and 7 bases respectively, and no gene match explains 9 bases of the junction. The CDR3 spans 14 residues, from the cysteine through the phenylalanine. Just CDR3 DNA is preserved here, 42 bases in frame from base 1. The CDR3, completed at both ends by the reference TRBV29-1 and TRBJ1-2 genes, gives the full variable domain SAVISQKPSRDICQRGTSLTIQCQVDSQVTMMFWYRQQPGQSLTLIATANQGSEATYESGFVIDKFPISRPNLTFSTLTVSNMSPEDSSIYLCSVEFVAGGSGYTFGSGTRLTVV.